The present TCR beta chain was sequenced within a study of blood T cell repertoires in COVID-19 (dated by TCRdb to the early 2020s). Background on the whole study: Samples covering the acute and convalescent phases of COVID-19 were provided by collaborators in the United States, Italy and Spain. The material from the prospective study consisted of cDNA or gDNA derived from T cells, B-cell-depleted T cells, or PBMCs. Deeply sampled blood TCRbeta repertoires from subjects exposed to, actively infected with, or recovered from COVID-19 were included in the dataset. The repertoires were released in a freely available public database intended as a resource for research on the immune response to SARS-CoV-2. The samples were drawn from the first 160 participants of the ongoing ImmuneRACE study and from 1,254 subjects provided by 6 global collaborators. The sample metadata nearly always contained a de-identified subject ID, COVID-19 status, age in years and sex. Where available, HLA class I and class II types were taken from metadata supplied by the sample provider and were not determined by assay-based typing. What the research found in general, with its limitations: Clinical and demographic metadata were provided uncurated, with the amount varying by source and participant.

In the prospective study, participants were about 18 to 100 years old, resided in 24 geographic areas of the United States, and were enrolled through a virtual design. Cohort assignment in the prospective study relied on participant-reported clinical history from a screening survey and a study questionnaire. For ImmuneRACE Cohort 3, a participant was defined as recovered based on two consecutive negative NP/OP PCR tests, clearance by a healthcare professional, or resolution of symptoms. Mobile phlebotomists in the prospective study collected whole blood, serum and a nasopharyngeal or oropharyngeal swab from every participant. Prospective study participants could optionally give additional blood draws and questionnaires over an approximately two-month period. Prospective study blood samples were shipped either frozen or at room temperature before DNA extraction. The immunoSEQ Assay, a bias-controlled multiplex PCR, was used to amplify TCRbeta CDR3 regions from genomic DNA. The study's processing was this. The number of nucleated cells in each sample was estimated by amplification of reference gene primers within the assay. To quantify the absolute abundance of each unique TCRbeta CDR3 rearrangement, sequence reads were collapsed and filtered. For each sample, productive Simpson clonality was calculated as the square root of Simpson's diversity index across productive rearrangements. Not all clones reach the TCRdb copy of this immuneACCESS table, which keeps in-frame sequences only. Checked studies attribute under half of the gap to unresolved V genes and leave the rest unexplained. The DNA gave D and trimming, while V, J and clone size come from that table. Present in this sample are about 390,000 clones, approximately 87% of which were seen just once. Clones ranked in the top ten supply about a tenth of the sample.

About this clone itself: Its target antigen remains unknown. One base away there is no much larger clone; base qualities are not given.

The germline V gene provides CDR1 MGHDK and CDR2 SYGVNS. V gives up 5 bases and J gives up 4 bases, and the segment between their germline ends measures 12 bases. Inclusive of the bounding cysteine and phenylalanine, the CDR3 is 14 residues long. The DNA shown is the 42-base CDR3, in frame from base 1. The specimen was PBMCs or T cells enriched from blood (not recorded which). In this chain, TRBV25-1 is recombined with TRBJ1-5; TRBD1 is a weak D gene call, 5 bases matching. This receptor was identified in a woman in her forties or fifties who had recovered from COVID-19. The sequenced DNA is TGTGCCAGCAGTTCTCAGGGTTGGAATCAGCCCCAGCATTTT. Its protein is CASSSQGWNQPQHF.